One sample yielded the 16 T cell receptor beta chains listed below, sequenced in a study of human T cells and chemical hapten exposure. TCRdb re-called the RACE reads with MiXCR, one entry per CDR3 protein. The sample lists some 110,000 distinct CDR3 sequences, approximately 36% occurring once. Time point noted: patch test 3, about 24 weeks after DPC sensitization. The treatment is: therapeutic diphenylcyclopropenone sensitization with weekly scalp DPC. Sequencing used whole blood, obtained in connection with sensitization to the hapten diphenylcyclopropenone (DPC). The receptors come from a man aged 35 to 55 with alopecia areata. Some clones in this sample may be carry-over from other donors' samples.

This clonotype turned up a few times. The chain recombines TRBV18 with TRBJ2-1; D gene ambiguous. The CDR3 contains 15 residues. The ends were cut back, 3 bases at V and 5 bases at J, with 14 bases in the middle. Germline CDR1 is KGHSH and CDR2 is LQKENI. The CDR3 loop reads CASSPRGRSDNEQFF. Written as DNA, the CDR3 is TGTGCCAGCTCACCTCGAGGACGGAGCGACAATGAGCAGTTCTTC.

The chain links TRBV20-1 to TRBJ2-2, with D perhaps TRBD1 or TRBD2 (5 bases each). Germline CDR1 is DFQATT and CDR2 is SNEGSKA (reference sequence). This CDR3 has 16 amino acids. V lost 3 bases and J lost 1, with 15 bases in between. In nucleotides, the CDR3 is TGCAGTGCTAGCTCCCGGGACCGATGGAACACCGGGGAGCTGTTTTTT. It is translated as CSASSRDRWNTGELFF.

The chain employs TRBV7-2 and TRBJ2-5; D uncertain. The CDR3 sequence is 13 residues long. The V end lost 6 bases, the J end lost 5 bases, and 13 bases lay between the germline ends. Germline lookup yields CDR1 SGHTA and CDR2 FQGNSA. CDR3 loop: CASSDSHGETQYF. CDR3 bases: TGTGCCAGCAGTGATTCACACGGGGAGACCCAGTACTTC.

This clonotype has just a few counts. The V and J genes are TRBV15 and TRBJ2-3; D not certain. Trimming pared 6 bases from V and 1 base from J, leaving 11 bases between. From germline, CDR1 is LNHNV and CDR2 YYDKDF (reference sequence). The CDR3 consists of 14 residues. The CDR3 region has the DNA TGTGCCACCAGTGAGACCCGACGCACAGATACGCAGTATTTT. This translates into CATSETRRTDTQYF.

This chain uses TRBV4-2 with TRBJ2-4; TRBD2 agrees at 8 bases. Germline values: CDR1 LGHNA, CDR2 YNFKEQ. The V segment lost 1 base and the J segment 2 bases; nucleotides outside the gene matches: 7. The CDR3 spans 17 residues. The CDR3 DNA sequence: TGTGCCAGCAGCCAAGCGGCCCGCGGGAGGTCCAAAAACATTCAGTACTTC. This encodes CASSQAARGRSKNIQYF.

J is TRBJ2-3 and V is TRBV2; TRBD1 matches 9 bases. The CDR3 is made up of 12 amino acids. V shed 6 bases, J shed 8 bases, and the junction held 3 bases outside the gene matches. CDR1 and CDR2 (germline): SNHLY, FYNNEI. Written as DNA, the CDR3 is TGTGCCAGCAGCCAGGGACAGGGTACGCAGTATTTT. The encoded protein is CASSQGQGTQYF.

The chain recombines TRBV10-3 with TRBJ1-5; D not certain. The V gene's germline CDR1 is ENHRY and CDR2 SYGVKD. This CDR3 is 12 amino acids long. The ends were cut back, 0 bases at V and 7 bases at J, with 4 bases in the middle. DNA for the CDR3: TGTGCCATCAGTGAGTCGGTGCAGCCCCAGCATTTT. Amino acids: CAISESVQPQHF.

This chain connects TRBV7-9 to TRBJ1-2, with TRBD1 matching over 7 bases. Germline V CDR1 and CDR2: SEHNR, FQNEAQ (reference sequence). V lost 8 bases and J lost 4; bases outside the gene matches: 4. The CDR3 is made up of 12 amino acids. The CDR3 sequence is CASGQGVYGYTF. The CDR3 DNA is TGTGCCAGCGGGCAGGGGGTCTATGGCTACACCTTC. Combining the CDR3 with reference TRBV7-9 and TRBJ1-2 gives the whole variable domain DTGVSQNPRHKITKRGQNVTFRCDPISEHNRLYWYRQTLGQGPEFLTYFQNEAQLEKSRLLSDRFSAERPKGSFSTLEIQRTEQGDSAMYLCASGQGVYGYTFGSGTRLTVV.

This clonotype has a handful of counts. The DNA of the CDR3 is TGTGCCAGCAGCCCGGGACTAGCGGGCGATAAGCAGTTCTTC. It is translated as CASSPGLAGDKQFF. The chain couples TRBV11-2 to TRBJ2-1; TRBD2 agrees at 12 bases. CDR1 is SGHAT and CDR2 is FQNNGV in the germline V gene. With 5 bases clipped from V and 11 bases from J, the junction kept 7 bases outside the gene matches. CDR3 length: 14 amino acids.

The rearrangement uses TRBV7-2 and TRBJ2-5, with D hard to call. Germline values: CDR1 SGHTA, CDR2 FQGNSA. Deletions cut 1 base from V and 4 bases from J, with 7 bases between. The CDR3 sequence is 13 residues long. CDR3 protein: CASSLVRRETQYF. The CDR3 coding sequence is TGTGCCAGCAGCTTAGTGAGGCGAGAGACCCAGTACTTC.

V and J are TRBV10-3 and TRBJ2-1, with 7 nucleotides matching TRBD2. The CDR3 extends over 15 amino acids. Trimming at V came to 4 bases and at J to 1 base, leaving 4 bases not matched to a gene. Germline CDR1 reads ENHRY; CDR2 reads SYGVKD. The CDR3 loop is CAISGAGRSYNEQFF. The DNA for the CDR3 is TGTGCCATCAGTGGAGCGGGAAGGTCCTACAATGAGCAGTTCTTC.

The chain joins TRBV5-1 to TRBJ2-3, with D possibly matching TRBD2 (6 bases). The germline CDR1 and CDR2 sequences are SGHRS and YFSETQ. CDR3 length: 16 amino acids. V was trimmed by 1 base and J by 2 bases, leaving 14 bases between them. The CDR3, as DNA: TGCGCCAGCAGCTTGAGTACAACTAGCCCCACAGATACGCAGTATTTT. This encodes CASSLSTTSPTDTQYF.

The chain employs TRBV24-1 and TRBJ1-5; D gene unclear. Trimming cost V 1 base and J 7 bases, with 4 bases left between them. There are 12 residues in the CDR3. Germline CDR1 KGHDR, CDR2 SFDVKD. Written as DNA, the CDR3 is TGTGCCACCAGTGATTTCGGACAGCCCCAGCATTTT. Encoded protein: CATSDFGQPQHF.

This clonotype was found many times. The chain uses TRBV7-8 and TRBJ1-6, with D perhaps TRBD1 (5 bases). Trimming removed 5 bases from V and 7 bases from J, with 15 bases in between. The CDR3 loop spans 15 amino acids. CDR1 and CDR2 (germline): SGHVS, FQNEAQ. As DNA, the CDR3 is TGTGCCAGCAGCGCTACGTGGGGCAGCAATTCACCCCTCCACTTT. It yields the protein CASSATWGSNSPLHF.

This chain connects TRBV25-1 to TRBJ2-1, with 7 bases aligning to TRBD2. The CDR3 spans 12 residues. V lost 6 bases, J lost 10 bases, and 6 bases stayed unmatched. CDR1 and CDR2 (germline): MGHDK, SYGVNS. CDR3 nucleotides: TGTGCCAGCAGGGGAGGGGAACCCGAGCAGTTCTTC. Protein product: CASRGGEPEQFF.

As DNA, the CDR3 is TGTGCCAGCAGTTCGAACAGGGTTGTTGAGACCCAGTACTTC. Its translation is CASSSNRVVETQYF. V and J are TRBV28 and TRBJ2-5, with D maybe TRBD1 (6 bases). The germline V gene has CDR1 MDHEN and CDR2 SYDVKM. CDR3 length: 14 residues. Trimming took off 4 bases at V and 5 bases at J, with 14 bases between the two ends.